The 24 T cell receptor beta chains presented below share a single source sample, sequenced in a study of blood T cell repertoires in COVID-19. Clones were sequenced by immunoSEQ multiplex PCR, and TCRdb holds only the in-frame ones, with some missing. The data hold about 290,000 clones, with about nine tenths observed a single time. The sample consisted of peripheral blood. These receptors came from a woman between 40 and 55 years old who had recovered from COVID-19.

A single count supports this clone. V is TRBV9 and J is TRBJ2-3; D remains ambiguous. The CDR3 totals 15 residues. V lost 4 bases, J lost 0 bases, and 12 bases lay in between. Germline CDR1 reads SGDLS; CDR2 reads YYNGEE. CDR3 protein: CASSPLAASTDTQYF. The CDR3 DNA is TGTGCCAGCAGCCCCCTGGCGGCTAGCACAGATACGCAGTATTTT.

J is TRBJ2-2 and V is TRBV19; weak D call: TRBD1 (5 bases). CDR3 length: 16 residues. CDR1 and CDR2 from the germline V gene are LNHDA and SQIVND (reference sequence). V was trimmed by 4 bases and J by 1 base, leaving 13 bases between them. The CDR3 sequence is CASSTHRLLNTGELFF. CDR3 nucleotide sequence: TGTGCCAGTAGTACACACAGGTTACTGAACACCGGGGAGCTGTTTTTT.

The chain employs TRBV28 and TRBJ2-1; D remains unclear. This CDR3 is 12 amino acids long. V was clipped by 7 bases and J by 1 base, with 5 bases between them. The germline V gene has CDR1 MDHEN and CDR2 SYDVKM. In DNA, the CDR3 is TGTGCCAGCACGACATCCTACAATGAGCAGTTCTTC. Protein: CASTTSYNEQFF.

This chain connects TRBV11-1 to TRBJ2-7, with 9 positions matching TRBD1. J lost 7 bases, V lost 10 bases, and 11 bases had no gene match. Per the germline V gene, CDR1 is SGHAT and CDR2 is FQDESV (reference sequence). This CDR3 has 13 amino acids. For the CDR3, the DNA is TGTGCCACCCAACCGTACAGGGGGCTTGAGCAGTACTTC. Its protein product is CATQPYRGLEQYF.

The rearrangement joins TRBV7-9 to TRBJ1-4; TRBD1 aligns across 10 bases. V was clipped by 5 bases and J by 8 bases; unmatched bases: 8. This CDR3 has 15 amino acids. The germline gives CDR1 SEHNR, CDR2 FQNEAQ (reference sequence). Here the CDR3 DNA reads TGTGCCAGCAGCACTCTGGACAGGGGGTGGGAAAAACTGTTTTTT. It codes for CASSTLDRGWEKLFF.

The V call is TRBV5-1, the J call TRBJ2-1; no reliable D call. The CDR3 length is 15 residues. In germline, CDR1 is SGHRS, CDR2 YFSETQ. V dropped 3 bases and J dropped 0 bases, with 10 bases sitting between them. The CDR3 protein is CASSWSRSSYNEQFF. CDR3 nucleotides: TGCGCCAGCAGCTGGAGCAGAAGCTCCTACAATGAGCAGTTCTTC.

V and J are TRBV11-3 and TRBJ2-3, with 7 bases that match TRBD2. The CDR3 has 17 residues. Trimming at V came to 1 base and at J to 2 bases, leaving 9 bases not matched to a gene. CDR1 is SGHNT and CDR2 is YENEEA in the germline V gene. In nucleotides, the CDR3 is TGTGCCAGCAGCTTAGTTGCTAGCGGCTTATACACAGATACGCAGTATTTT. Translated: CASSLVASGLYTDTQYF.

This chain links TRBV29-1 with TRBJ2-3, with D hard to call. Germline CDR1 reads SQVTM; CDR2 reads ANQGSEA. CDR3 length: 13 amino acids. Trimming removed 5 bases from V and 1 base from J, with 10 bases in between. CDR3 loop: CSVLPPRTDTQYF. The CDR3 DNA reads TGCAGCGTTCTACCCCCCCGCACAGATACGCAGTATTTT.

This chain links TRBV19 with TRBJ1-1; D gene unclear. The V gene lost 9 bases and the J gene lost 4 bases, with 15 bases spanning the gap. The CDR3 contains 13 residues. Germline V gene sequence: CDR1 LNHDA, CDR2 SQIVND (reference sequence). Here the CDR3 DNA reads TGTGCCAGCTCCGCCACCCGGGGCACTGAAGCTTTCTTT. Its translation is CASSATRGTEAFF. The whole variable domain, remainder taken from reference TRBV19 and TRBJ1-1, is DGGITQSPKYLFRKEGQNVTLSCEQNLNHDAMYWYRQDPGQGLRLIYYSQIVNDFQKGDIAEGYSVSREKKESFPLTVTSAQKNPTAFYLCASSATRGTEAFFGQGTRLTVV.

Worth noting for this clone: Mismatch with germline at one junction end may stem from a read error. The chain has TRBV3-1 (or the pseudogene TRBV3-2) and TRBJ1-1; 7 nucleotides align to TRBD1. The CDR3 is made up of 14 amino acids. Germline values: CDR1 LGHDT, CDR2 YNNKEL (reference sequence). The CDR3 DNA sequence: TGTGCCAGCAGCGAAGAGGGGGCGAACACTGAAGCTTTCTTT. Translating gives CASSEEGANTEAFF.

The V and J genes are TRBV3-1 (or the pseudogene TRBV3-2) and TRBJ2-3, with 11 bases identical to TRBD2. Losses at the gene ends were 2 bases for V and 0 bases for J; bases not matched to a gene: 7. CDR3 length equals 18 residues. Germline CDR1 LGHDT, CDR2 YNNKEL (reference sequence). The CDR3 nucleotides read TGTGCCAGCAGCCAACGACTAGCGGGGTACTCTAGCACAGATACGCAGTATTTT. Translated, it gives CASSQRLAGYSSTDTQYF.

The chain uses TRBV30 and TRBJ1-1; D call uncertain. Germline V lookup: CDR1 GTSNPN, CDR2 SVGIG (reference sequence). This CDR3 is 12 amino acids long. The V end lost 0 bases, the J end lost 7 bases, and 9 bases lay between the germline ends. The CDR3 DNA reads as TGTGCCTGGAGTGTACTAGAGTATGAAGCTTTCTTT. Protein product: CAWSVLEYEAFF.

This sequence joins TRBV3-1 (or the pseudogene TRBV3-2) and TRBJ2-7; TRBD2 matches 10 bases. Germline V gene sequence: CDR1 LGHDT, CDR2 YNNKEL (reference sequence). Trimming removed 1 base from V and 5 bases from J; junction bases left unmatched: 5. The CDR3 length is 15 residues. Here the CDR3 reads CASSQVGSGRDEQYF. The CDR3, as DNA: TGTGCCAGCAGCCAAGTAGGGAGCGGGAGGGACGAGCAGTACTTC.

This sequence joins TRBV30 and TRBJ2-7, with TRBD1 identical over 7 bases. Germline V lookup: CDR1 GTSNPN, CDR2 SVGIG (reference sequence). V shed 3 bases, J shed 2 bases, and the junction held 16 bases outside the gene matches. CDR3 size: 17 residues. As DNA, the CDR3 is TGTGCCTGGAGGGATTTCACCGGGACAGCCTTAACCTACGAGCAGTACTTC. It is translated as CAWRDFTGTALTYEQYF.

This clone occurred once. The V and J genes are TRBV5-1 and TRBJ2-1; a weak D match, TRBD1 (5 bases). V lost 4 bases to trimming and J lost 4 bases, with 15 bases between them. Germline CDR1 SGHRS, CDR2 YFSETQ. This CDR3 is built from 15 residues. The CDR3 region is CASSRGQGPYNEQFF. The CDR3 DNA is TGCGCCAGCAGCCGAGGACAAGGACCTTACAATGAGCAGTTCTTC.

In nucleotides, the CDR3 is TGCGCCAGCAGCCGGACGTTAGCGGGAGGTGCTCAAGAGACCCAGTACTTC. Its protein product is CASSRTLAGGAQETQYF. This chain links TRBV4-1 with TRBJ2-5, with TRBD2 matching over 10 bases. Per the germline V gene, CDR1 is MGHRA and CDR2 is YSYEKL. Trimming removed 4 bases from V and 2 bases from J; junction bases left unmatched: 10. CDR3 size: 17 residues.

The CDR3 here is CASTRGGFSPLHF. The CDR3, as DNA: TGTGCCAGCACGCGGGGAGGGTTCTCACCCCTCCACTTT. V usage is TRBV6-6 and J usage is TRBJ1-6; no definite D call. The germline V and J ends were trimmed by 7 bases and 10 bases, with 14 bases remaining between them. The CDR3 consists of 13 residues. Per germline, CDR1 MNHNY and CDR2 SVGAGI (reference sequence).

This clone was seen a few times. The V and J genes are TRBV3-1 (or the pseudogene TRBV3-2) and TRBJ1-2; 8 bases match TRBD1. J was trimmed by 4 bases and V by 1 base; bases with no gene match: 11. Germline CDR1 LGHDT, CDR2 YNNKEL (reference sequence). The CDR3 runs to 17 residues. The CDR3, as DNA: TGTGCCAGCAGCCAAGCCAGGGCCGGGACAGGAGTCTATGGCTACACCTTC. Encoded protein: CASSQARAGTGVYGYTF.

This clone was seen just once. V gene TRBV6-5 combines with J gene TRBJ2-2, with a possible D match to TRBD2 (6 bases). Germline CDR1 is MNHEY and CDR2 is SVGAGI. The CDR3 length is 14 residues. The V and J ends lost 6 bases and 3 bases respectively, with 11 bases between them. The CDR3 spells CASRRDSYTGELFF. CDR3 in DNA: TGTGCCAGCAGGCGGGACTCCTACACCGGGGAGCTGTTTTTT.

This sequence joins TRBV2 and TRBJ2-1; TRBD2 matches 11 bases. From germline, CDR1 is SNHLY and CDR2 FYNNEI. The CDR3 runs to 15 residues. Trimming removed 4 bases from V and 8 bases from J; junction bases left unmatched: 7. The CDR3 here is CASSGVLAGGDEQFF. In DNA form, the CDR3 reads TGTGCCAGCAGTGGTGTGCTAGCGGGAGGAGATGAGCAGTTCTTC.

V usage is TRBV4-1 and J usage is TRBJ2-7, with 8 bases aligning to TRBD1. The germline CDR1 and CDR2 sequences are MGHRA and YSYEKL. The trim removed 3 bases at V and 4 bases at J, leaving 8 bases unmatched. The CDR3 extends over 15 amino acids. In DNA, the CDR3 is TGCGCCAGCAGCCACACGACAGGGGTATTTTACGAGCAGTACTTC. It translates to CASSHTTGVFYEQYF.

Only a few counts were recorded for this clone. The CDR3 sequence: CASSEWGGASYEQYF. The CDR3 DNA reads as TGTGCCAGCAGTGAATGGGGGGGTGCATCCTACGAGCAGTACTTC. The chain couples TRBV6-1 to TRBJ2-7; TRBD2 agrees at 7 bases. Germline V CDR1 and CDR2: MNHNS, SASEGT. J lost 1 base, V lost 2 bases, and 5 bases had no gene match. The CDR3 is 15 residues long.

The chain couples TRBV6-5 to TRBJ2-6, with 10 bases identical to TRBD1. This CDR3 is 15 amino acids long. Germline loops: CDR1 MNHEY, CDR2 SVGAGI. In nucleotides, the CDR3 is TGTGCTGCAAGGGACAGGGGTCTCGGGGCCAACGTCCTGACTTTC. This sequence encodes CAARDRGLGANVLTF.

The rearrangement joins TRBV5-4 to TRBJ2-4, with 8 nucleotides matching TRBD1. Losses at the gene ends were 3 bases for V and 14 bases for J; bases not matched to a gene: 7. In germline, CDR1 is SGHNT, CDR2 YYREEE (reference sequence). CDR3 length equals 12 residues. The CDR3: CASSSWTGRKYF. CDR3 nucleotides: TGTGCCAGCAGCTCCTGGACAGGGAGAAAGTACTTC.